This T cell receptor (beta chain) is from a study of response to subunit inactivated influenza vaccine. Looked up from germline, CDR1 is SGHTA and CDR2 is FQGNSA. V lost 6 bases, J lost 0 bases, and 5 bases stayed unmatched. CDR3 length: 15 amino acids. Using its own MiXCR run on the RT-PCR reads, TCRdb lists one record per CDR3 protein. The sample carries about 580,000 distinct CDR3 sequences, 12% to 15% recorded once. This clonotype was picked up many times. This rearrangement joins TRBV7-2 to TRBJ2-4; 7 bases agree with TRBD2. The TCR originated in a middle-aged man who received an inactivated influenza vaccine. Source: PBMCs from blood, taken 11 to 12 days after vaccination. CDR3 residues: CASSLGGTAKNIQYF. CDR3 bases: TGTGCCAGCAGTTTGGGGGGGACAGCCAAAAACATTCAGTACTTC.